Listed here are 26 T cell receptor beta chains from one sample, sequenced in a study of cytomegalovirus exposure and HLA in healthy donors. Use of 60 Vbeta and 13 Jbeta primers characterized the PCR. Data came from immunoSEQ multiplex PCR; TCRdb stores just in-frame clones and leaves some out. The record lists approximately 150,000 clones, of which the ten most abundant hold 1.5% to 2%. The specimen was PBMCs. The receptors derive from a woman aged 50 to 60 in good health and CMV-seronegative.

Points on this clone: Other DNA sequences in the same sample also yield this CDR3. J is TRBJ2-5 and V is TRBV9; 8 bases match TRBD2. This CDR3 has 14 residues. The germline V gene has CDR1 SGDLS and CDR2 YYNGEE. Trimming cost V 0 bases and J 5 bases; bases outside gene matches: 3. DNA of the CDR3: TGTGCCAGCAGCGTAGTAGCTAGCGGGGAGACCCAGTACTTC. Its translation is CASSVVASGETQYF.

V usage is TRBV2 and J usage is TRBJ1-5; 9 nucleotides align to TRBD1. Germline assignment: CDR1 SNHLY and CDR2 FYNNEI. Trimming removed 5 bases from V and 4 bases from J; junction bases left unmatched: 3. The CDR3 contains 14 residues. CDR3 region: CASSTGQGNQPQHF. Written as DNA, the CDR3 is TGTGCCAGCAGTACCGGACAGGGGAATCAGCCCCAGCATTTT.

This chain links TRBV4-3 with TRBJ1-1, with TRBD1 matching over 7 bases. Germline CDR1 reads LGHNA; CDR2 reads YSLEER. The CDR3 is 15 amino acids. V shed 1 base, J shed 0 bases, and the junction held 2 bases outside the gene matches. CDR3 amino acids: CASSQVTGVNTEAFF. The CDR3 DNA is TGCGCCAGCAGCCAAGTTACAGGGGTGAACACTGAAGCTTTCTTT.

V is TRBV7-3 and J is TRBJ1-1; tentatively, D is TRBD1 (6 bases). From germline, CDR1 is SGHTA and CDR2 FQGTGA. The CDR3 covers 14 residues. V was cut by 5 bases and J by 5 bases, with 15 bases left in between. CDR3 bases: TGTGCCAGCAGCCTCAAGACAGGTGGAACTGAAGCTTTCTTT. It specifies CASSLKTGGTEAFF.

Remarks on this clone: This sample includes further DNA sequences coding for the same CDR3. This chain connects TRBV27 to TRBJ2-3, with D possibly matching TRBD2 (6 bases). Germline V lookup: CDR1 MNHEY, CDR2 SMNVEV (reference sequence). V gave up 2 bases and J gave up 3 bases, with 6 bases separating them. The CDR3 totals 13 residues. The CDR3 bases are TGTGCCAGCAGTTTACGGGGGACAGATACGCAGTATTTT. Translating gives CASSLRGTDTQYF.

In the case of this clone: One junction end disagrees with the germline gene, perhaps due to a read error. The CDR3 nucleotides are TGTGCCAACAGCTTACGGGGGGCAGAGACCCAGTACTTC. Protein: CANSLRGAETQYF. V gene TRBV7-9 combines with J gene TRBJ2-5; D is perhaps TRBD2 (7 bases). CDR3 length equals 13 residues. Germline V gene data show CDR1 as SEHNR and CDR2 as FQNEAQ (reference sequence).

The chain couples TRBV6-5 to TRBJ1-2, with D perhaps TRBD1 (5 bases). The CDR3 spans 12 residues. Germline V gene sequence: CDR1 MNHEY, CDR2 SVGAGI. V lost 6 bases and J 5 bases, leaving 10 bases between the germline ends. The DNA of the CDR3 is TGTGCCAGCAGATGGGGCCTATATGGCTACACCTTC. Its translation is CASRWGLYGYTF.

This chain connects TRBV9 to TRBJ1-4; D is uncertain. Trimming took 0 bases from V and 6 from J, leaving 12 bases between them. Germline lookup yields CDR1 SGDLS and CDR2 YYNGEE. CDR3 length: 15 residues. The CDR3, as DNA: TGTGCCAGCAGCGTAGGGAGAGACCCTGATGAAAAACTGTTTTTT. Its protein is CASSVGRDPDEKLFF. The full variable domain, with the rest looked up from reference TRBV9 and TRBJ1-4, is DSGVTQTPKHLITATGQRVTLRCSPRSGDLSVYWYQQSLDQGLQFLIQYYNGEERAKGNILERFSAQQFPDLHSELNLSSLELGDSALYFCASSVGRDPDEKLFFGSGTQLSVL.

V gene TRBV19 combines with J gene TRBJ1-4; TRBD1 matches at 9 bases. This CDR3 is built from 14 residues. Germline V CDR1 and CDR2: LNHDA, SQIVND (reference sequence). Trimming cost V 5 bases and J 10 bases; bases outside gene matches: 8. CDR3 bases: TGTGCCAGTAGTTTACAGGGGGCGCACGGAAAACTGTTTTTT. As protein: CASSLQGAHGKLFF.

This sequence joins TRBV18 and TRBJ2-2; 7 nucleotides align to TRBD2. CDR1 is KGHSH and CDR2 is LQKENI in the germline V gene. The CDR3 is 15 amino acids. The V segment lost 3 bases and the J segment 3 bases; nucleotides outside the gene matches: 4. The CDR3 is CASSPTSLDTGELFF. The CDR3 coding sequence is TGTGCCAGCTCACCGACTAGCCTCGACACCGGGGAGCTGTTTTTT.

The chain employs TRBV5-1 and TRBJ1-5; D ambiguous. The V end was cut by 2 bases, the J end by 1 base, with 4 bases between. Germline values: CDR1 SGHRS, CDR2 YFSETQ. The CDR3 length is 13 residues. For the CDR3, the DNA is TGCGCCAGCAGCTTTGAGAGCAATCAGCCCCAGCATTTT. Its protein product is CASSFESNQPQHF.

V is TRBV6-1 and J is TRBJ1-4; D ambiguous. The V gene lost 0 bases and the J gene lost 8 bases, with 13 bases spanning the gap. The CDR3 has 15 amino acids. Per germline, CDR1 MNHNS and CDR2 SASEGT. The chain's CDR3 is CASSEARVGGEKLFF. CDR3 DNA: TGTGCCAGCAGTGAAGCTAGGGTAGGCGGGGAAAAACTGTTTTTT.

The CDR3 coding sequence is TGTGCCAGTAGTATTGCTCCTATTGTCCTCTACAATGAGCAGTTCTTC. As protein: CASSIAPIVLYNEQFF. V and J are TRBV19 and TRBJ2-1; D is undetermined. Germline loops: CDR1 LNHDA, CDR2 SQIVND (reference sequence). The germline V and J ends were trimmed by 3 bases and 3 bases, with 15 bases remaining between them. The CDR3 contains 16 residues.

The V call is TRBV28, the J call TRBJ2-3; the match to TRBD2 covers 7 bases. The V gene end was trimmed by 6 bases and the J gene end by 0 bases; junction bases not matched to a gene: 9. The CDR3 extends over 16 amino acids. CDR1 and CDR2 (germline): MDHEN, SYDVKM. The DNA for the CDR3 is TGTGCCAGCAGCCCCCTGGGGGGGGATAGCACAGATACGCAGTATTTT. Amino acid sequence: CASSPLGGDSTDTQYF.

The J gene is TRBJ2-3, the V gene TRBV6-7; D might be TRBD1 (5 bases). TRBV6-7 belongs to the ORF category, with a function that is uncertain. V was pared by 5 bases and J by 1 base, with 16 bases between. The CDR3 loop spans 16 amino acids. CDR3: CASSRWGQYCTDTQYF. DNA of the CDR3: TGTGCCAGCAGTCGGTGGGGCCAATATTGCACAGATACGCAGTATTTT.

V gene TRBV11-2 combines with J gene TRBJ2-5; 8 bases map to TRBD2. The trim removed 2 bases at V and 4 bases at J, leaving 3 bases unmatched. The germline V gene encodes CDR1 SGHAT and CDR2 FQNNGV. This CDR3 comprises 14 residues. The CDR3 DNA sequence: TGTGCCAGCAGCTTAATCCGGGGGGGAGAGACCCAGTACTTC. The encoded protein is CASSLIRGGETQYF.

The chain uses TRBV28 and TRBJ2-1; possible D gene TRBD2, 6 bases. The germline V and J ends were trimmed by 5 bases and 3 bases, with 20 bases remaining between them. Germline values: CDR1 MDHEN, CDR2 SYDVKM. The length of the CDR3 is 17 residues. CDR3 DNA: TGTGCCAGCAGTATTTCCTTGGGGGGTCCTGACTACAATGAGCAGTTCTTC. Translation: CASSISLGGPDYNEQFF.

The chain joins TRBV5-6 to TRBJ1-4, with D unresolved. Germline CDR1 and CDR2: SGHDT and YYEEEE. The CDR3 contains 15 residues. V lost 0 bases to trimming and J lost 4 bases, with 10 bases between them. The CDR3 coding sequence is TGTGCCAGCAGCTTGGCCCACAGTTATAATGAAAAACTGTTTTTT. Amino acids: CASSLAHSYNEKLFF.

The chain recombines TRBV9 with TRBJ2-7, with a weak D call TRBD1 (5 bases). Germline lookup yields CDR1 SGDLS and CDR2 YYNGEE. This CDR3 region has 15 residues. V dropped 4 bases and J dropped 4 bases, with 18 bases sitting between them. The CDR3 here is CASSPEVGQGYEQYF. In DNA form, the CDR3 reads TGTGCCAGCAGCCCCGAGGTTGGGCAGGGTTACGAGCAGTACTTC.

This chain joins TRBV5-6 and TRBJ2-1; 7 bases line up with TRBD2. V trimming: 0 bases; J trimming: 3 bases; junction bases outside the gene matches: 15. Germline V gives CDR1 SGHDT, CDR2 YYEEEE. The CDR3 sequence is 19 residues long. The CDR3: CASSLGGGRRAGSYNEQFF. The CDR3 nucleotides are TGTGCCAGCAGCTTGGGTGGAGGGAGGCGAGCGGGAAGCTACAATGAGCAGTTCTTC.

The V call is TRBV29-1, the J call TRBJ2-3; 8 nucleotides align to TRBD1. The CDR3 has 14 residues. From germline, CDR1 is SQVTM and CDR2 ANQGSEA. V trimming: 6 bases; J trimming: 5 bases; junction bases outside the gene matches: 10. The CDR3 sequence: CSVRQGAVVDTQYF. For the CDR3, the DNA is TGCAGCGTGCGCCAGGGGGCCGTAGTAGATACGCAGTATTTT.

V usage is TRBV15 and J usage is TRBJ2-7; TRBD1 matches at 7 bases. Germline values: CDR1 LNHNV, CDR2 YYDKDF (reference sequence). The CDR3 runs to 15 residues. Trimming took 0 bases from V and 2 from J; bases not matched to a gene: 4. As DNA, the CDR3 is TGTGCCACCAGCAGAGATATGGGACAGACCTACGAGCAGTACTTC. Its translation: CATSRDMGQTYEQYF.

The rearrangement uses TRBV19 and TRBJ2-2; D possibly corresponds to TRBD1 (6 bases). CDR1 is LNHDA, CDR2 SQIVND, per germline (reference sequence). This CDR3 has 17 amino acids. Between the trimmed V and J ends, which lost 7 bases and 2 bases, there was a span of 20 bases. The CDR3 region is CASTRGGRLRNTGELFF. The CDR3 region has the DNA TGTGCCAGTACCCGAGGGGGTAGGCTCCGAAACACCGGGGAGCTGTTTTTT.

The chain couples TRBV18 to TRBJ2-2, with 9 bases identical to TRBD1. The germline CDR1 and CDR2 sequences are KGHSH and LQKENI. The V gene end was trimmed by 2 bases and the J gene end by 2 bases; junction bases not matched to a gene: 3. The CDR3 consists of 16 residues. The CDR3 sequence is CASSPMTGGNTGELFF. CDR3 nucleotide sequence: TGTGCCAGCTCACCAATGACAGGGGGTAACACCGGGGAGCTGTTTTTT.

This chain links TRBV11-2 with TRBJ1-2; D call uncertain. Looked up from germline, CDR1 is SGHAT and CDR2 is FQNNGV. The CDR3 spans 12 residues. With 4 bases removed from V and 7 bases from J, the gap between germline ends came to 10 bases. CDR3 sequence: CASSSGFTGYTF. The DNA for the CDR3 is TGTGCCAGCAGCTCGGGGTTTACTGGCTACACCTTC.

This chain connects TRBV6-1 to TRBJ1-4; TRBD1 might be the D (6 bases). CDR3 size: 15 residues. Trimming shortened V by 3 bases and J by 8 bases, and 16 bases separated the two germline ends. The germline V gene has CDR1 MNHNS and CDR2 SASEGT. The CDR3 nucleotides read TGTGCCAGCAGTGAGGATAGGGCCAGGGGCGAAAAACTGTTTTTT. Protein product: CASSEDRARGEKLFF.